This entry concerns a single T cell receptor (beta chain). This entry belongs to a study of blood T cell repertoires in COVID-19. About the study: There were acute and convalescent COVID-19 samples, and they came from the United States, Italy and Spain. The analysed material was cDNA or gDNA that came from T cells, B-cell-depleted T cells, or PBMCs.

Authors' data handling: Quantification of nucleated cells was approximated via reference gene primer amplification. This table comes from immunoSEQ multiplex PCR, and its TCRdb copy is limited to in-frame clones, with some not included. V, J and clone size are taken as reported in that table, and D and trimming were inferred from the DNA itself. The table has fewer than 250,000 clones, 84% seen once. V lost 4 bases to trimming and J lost 6 bases; unmatched junction nucleotides: 12. CDR1 is SGHRS and CDR2 is YFSETQ in the germline V gene. The CDR3 covers 15 residues. The chain has TRBV5-1 and TRBJ1-2; 7 bases line up with TRBD1. This receptor was taken from a woman in her 40s who had recovered from COVID-19. The sequencing sample was made of PBMCs or T cells enriched from blood (not recorded which). CDR3 sequence: CASSRRGGTENGYTF. The CDR3 nucleotides read TGCGCCAGCAGCAGGCGTGGTGGGACAGAGAATGGCTACACCTTC.